These 21 T cell receptor beta chains came from one sample sequenced in a study of tumor and adjacent non-tumor tissue in lung cancer. No cell sorting was done before RNA was extracted from the tissue. Three rounds of nested PCR, following a modified ARM-PCR protocol, produced the TCRbeta library. MiXCR was run by TCRdb on the multiplex PCR reads, yielding one entry per CDR3 protein. The data hold more than 70,000 distinct CDR3 sequences, with around two thirds observed a single time. The specimen was lung tumor tissue. These receptors originate from a man between 65 and 85 years old with non-small cell lung cancer.

This rearrangement joins TRBV12-3 or TRBV12-4 to TRBJ2-3; tentative D call: TRBD2 (5 bases). The CDR3 sequence is 15 residues long. V lost 7 bases and J lost 4, with 18 bases in between. The CDR3 DNA sequence: TGTGCCAGCAATTTGACGGCCGCGAGGGCAGATACGCAGTATTTT. Translated, it gives CASNLTAARADTQYF.

A note on this clonotype: The junction departs from the called germline gene at one end, perhaps through a read error. The chain uses TRBV4-2 and TRBJ2-1; D might be TRBD2 (6 bases). Germline loops: CDR1 LGHNA, CDR2 YNFKEQ. This CDR3 comprises 15 residues. The CDR3 sequence is CASSQGGLTYDEQFF. For the CDR3, the DNA is TGTGCCAGCAGCCAAGGGGGACTCACCTACGATGAGCAGTTCTTC.

This clonotype was found once. The chain uses TRBV11-1 and TRBJ2-1; D assignment may be TRBD1 or TRBD2 (5 bases each). Germline V gives CDR1 SGHAT, CDR2 FQDESV (reference sequence). V was shortened by 5 bases and J by 5 bases, with 16 bases between the two germline ends. The CDR3 totals 15 residues. The CDR3 is CASSPRDRAHNEQFF. CDR3 nucleotides: TGTGCCAGCAGCCCCCGGGACCGAGCCCACAATGAGCAGTTCTTC.

CDR3 nucleotide sequence: TGTGCCAGCATCTCCTGGGAGGGCCAAGAGACTGAGTACTTC. It encodes CASISWEGQETEYF. This rearrangement joins TRBV11-2 to TRBJ2-5, with 7 bases lining up with TRBD2. The CDR3 runs 14 residues. J was trimmed by 12 bases and V by 7 bases; bases with no gene match: 17. Per germline, CDR1 SGHAT and CDR2 FQNNGV.

This clonotype was counted between two and nine times. A read error may explain this, as a much larger clone is one base away. This chain connects TRBV12-3 or TRBV12-4 to TRBJ1-2; 7 bases fit TRBD1. The CDR3 loop spans 11 amino acids. CDR3 sequence reads: CTSGRQGSYTF. For the CDR3, the DNA is TGTACCAGCGGCCGACAGGGAAGCTACACCTTC.

On this clonotype: This may be a read error: a much more frequent sequence differs by one nucleotide. This chain links TRBV29-1 with TRBJ1-5; the D gene is possibly TRBD1 (6 bases). This CDR3 is built from 14 residues. CDR1 SQVTM and CDR2 ANQGSEA come from the germline V gene. CDR3 bases: TGCAGCGTCGCCCCGGGGGGGGGCGGACAGCCCCGGCATTTT. It encodes CSVAPGGGGQPRHF.

On this clonotype itself: A much larger clone differs by one base, so this may be a read error. This sequence joins TRBV28 and TRBJ2-3, with 7 bases matching TRBD1. Germline loops: CDR1 MDHEN, CDR2 SYDVKM. There are 21 residues in the CDR3. For the CDR3, the DNA is TGTGCCATCAGTCCATATTATAGCCCGGGACAGACAACCCTGGGCACAGATACGCAGTATTTT. Translating gives CAISPYYSPGQTTLGTDTQYF.

This clonotype was seen only a few times. This chain uses TRBV20-1 with TRBJ2-3; the D gene could be TRBD1 or TRBD2 (5 bases each). V gave up 3 bases and J gave up 5 bases, with 15 bases separating them. The CDR3 length is 14 residues. CDR1 is DFQATT and CDR2 is SNEGSKA in the germline V gene (reference sequence). The CDR3 sequence is CSASIRGPGDTQYF. The CDR3 bases are TGCAGTGCTAGTATACGGGGCCCCGGAGATACGCAGTATTTT.

The rearrangement uses TRBV28 and TRBJ2-2; 7 positions match TRBD2. Looked up from germline, CDR1 is MDHEN and CDR2 is SYDVKM. This CDR3 region has 14 residues. Germline trimming cut 5 bases from V and 9 bases from J; bases unmatched to any gene: 9. The CDR3 is CASSGGSRTRELFF. The CDR3 region has the DNA TGTGCCAGCAGTGGCGGGAGTCGGACCAGGGAGCTGTTTTTT.

J is TRBJ2-3 and V is TRBV7-9; TRBD2 matches at 12 bases. The germline gives CDR1 SEHNR, CDR2 FQNEAQ (reference sequence). V dropped 5 bases and J dropped 4; count of bases not matched to a gene: 7. This CDR3 is built from 16 residues. The CDR3 loop reads CASSARLAGESDTQYF. The CDR3 DNA reads as TGTGCCAGCAGCGCTAGACTAGCGGGAGAATCAGATACGCAGTATTTT.

Remarks on this clonotype: Relative to the germline gene, one junction end is altered; a read error may explain this. The chain employs TRBV30 and TRBJ2-5; the D is unclear. The germline CDR1 and CDR2 sequences are GTSNPN and SVGIG (reference sequence). This CDR3 has 15 residues. CDR3: CVWSGIGRIQETQYF. The CDR3 coding sequence is TGTGTCTGGAGTGGGATTGGGCGGATCCAAGAGACCCAATACTTC.

The chain has TRBV11-2 and TRBJ2-5; no reliable D call. This CDR3 has 13 residues. From germline, CDR1 is SGHAT and CDR2 FQNNGV. V was pared by 8 bases and J by 5 bases, with 15 bases between. DNA of the CDR3: TGTGCCAGCGGCCCCAGGATGGCGGAGACCCAGTACTTC. It codes for CASGPRMAETQYF.

This clonotype appeared many times. The chain employs TRBV29-1 and TRBJ2-7; tentative D call: TRBD1 (6 bases). The CDR3 spans 11 residues. Germline CDR1 and CDR2: SQVTM and ANQGSEA. Trimming shortened V by 7 bases and J by 7 bases, and 14 bases separated the two germline ends. CDR3 loop: CSAPEGGEQYF. As DNA, the CDR3 is TGCAGCGCTCCCGAAGGGGGAGAGCAGTACTTC.

This clonotype came up many times. The chain combines TRBV6-4 with TRBJ2-3, with 13 positions matching TRBD2. Germline V lookup: CDR1 MRHNA, CDR2 SNTAGT. J was trimmed by 4 bases and V by 3 bases; bases with no gene match: 4. The CDR3 contains 16 residues. The CDR3: CASSETSGRASDTQYF. In DNA, the CDR3 is TGTGCCAGCAGTGAAACTAGCGGGAGGGCCTCAGATACGCAGTATTTT.

Of note for this clonotype: A much bigger clone sits one base away, suggesting this may be a read error. The V and J genes are TRBV5-1 and TRBJ2-7; D remains unclear. The length of the CDR3 is 14 residues. Per the germline V gene, CDR1 is SGHRS and CDR2 is YFSETQ. Trimming took off 2 bases at V and 3 bases at J, with 12 bases between the two ends. CDR3 DNA: TGCGCCAGCAGCTTTGGTGTGGCTCGCTACGAGCAGTACTTC. This translates into CASSFGVARYEQYF.

This clonotype has only one observation. An end of the junction does not agree with germline; a read error may underlie this. CDR3 residues: CASSTDGCRGCTF. Here the CDR3 DNA reads TGTGCCAGCAGCACGGACGGATGTCGAGGCTGCACCTTC. The gene calls are TRBV5-5 and TRBJ1-2; D gene ambiguous. CDR1 is SGHKS and CDR2 is YYEKEE in the germline V gene (reference sequence). This CDR3 comprises 13 residues. Looking up the rest from reference TRBV5-5 and TRBJ1-2 gives the full variable domain: DAGVTQSPTHLIKTRGQQVTLRCSPISGHKSVSWYQQVLGQGPQFIFQYYEKEERGRGNFPDRFSARQFPNYSSELNVNALLLGDSALYLCASSTDGCRGCTFGSGTRLTVV.

The V gene is TRBV5-1, the J gene TRBJ2-5; D unresolved. CDR1 is SGHRS, CDR2 YFSETQ, per germline. The CDR3 has 12 amino acids. V was cut by 4 bases and J by 5 bases, with 9 bases left in between. Written as DNA, the CDR3 is TGCGCCAGCAGCCTGGCGGATGAGACCCAGTACTTC. Protein sequence: CASSLADETQYF. The variable domain in full, completed from reference TRBV5-1 and TRBJ2-5, reads KAGVTQTPRYLIKTRGQQVTLSCSPISGHRSVSWYQQTPGQGLQFLFEYFSETQRNKGNFPGRFSGRQFSNSRSEMNVSTLELGDSALYLCASSLADETQYFGPGTRLLVL.

About this clonotype: Relative to the germline gene, one junction end is altered; a read error may explain this. J is TRBJ2-2 and V is TRBV6-6; D may correspond to TRBD1 or TRBD2 (5 bases each). The CDR3 is 13 residues long. Germline V gene data show CDR1 as MNHNY and CDR2 as SVGAGI (reference sequence). The CDR3 protein is CARRRQNTGELFF. The CDR3 nucleotides read TGTGCCAGGAGGCGACAGAACACCGGGGAGTTGTTTTTT.

As to this clonotype: Since no conserved phenylalanine or tryptophan closes the CDR3, a read error is the likely cause. It is unclear where the CDR3 begins or ends on the DNA, so no DNA is shown, and the CDR3 is as TCRdb lists it. J is TRBJ2-7 and V is TRBV11-2; the D call of TRBD2 is as the table states it, not checked on the DNA. Both ends counted, the CDR3 spans 15 residues. Germline loops: CDR1 SGHAT, CDR2 FQNNGV. CDR3 amino acids: CAIGLDLAGGSGRYL.

This clonotype was observed once. The junction differs from germline at one of its ends, possibly a read error. The chain combines TRBV6-5 with TRBJ1-2, with D hard to call. The germline CDR1 and CDR2 sequences are MNHEY and SVGAGI. CDR3 length equals 17 residues. The CDR3 is CTSSYSGQNHRYAGYTF. The CDR3 coding sequence is TGTACCAGCAGTTACTCGGGCCAGAACCATCGCTATGCTGGCTACACCTTC.

Concerning this clonotype: A read error may explain this, as a much larger clone is one base away. Because it lacks the conserved phenylalanine or tryptophan at the end, this CDR3 is likely a read error. The chain recombines TRBV6-1 with TRBJ2-7, with 7 nucleotides matching TRBD2. Germline V gene data show CDR1 as MNHNS and CDR2 as SASEGT. The length of the CDR3 is 12 residues. The V gene end was trimmed by 11 bases and the J gene end by 2 bases; junction bases not matched to a gene: 6. CDR3 sequence reads: CAGGGSPYEQYL. DNA for the CDR3: TGTGCCGGCGGGGGTTCTCCCTACGAGCAGTACCTC.